This TCR beta chain derives from a study of blood T cell repertoires in COVID-19. This CDR3 comprises 17 residues. The germline gives CDR1 SGDLS, CDR2 YYNGEE. The V and J ends lost 1 base and 1 base, in that order; junction bases with no gene match: 2. Exposed enrollees had met someone with a PCR-confirmed or clinician-diagnosed COVID-19 case at some point within the 2 weeks before study entry. The method was immunoSEQ multiplex PCR; TCRdb's version includes in-frame clones alone and lacks a portion of them. Of 120,000 to 150,000 clones in the sample, around 83% were seen once. The chain couples TRBV9 to TRBJ2-6, with 10 bases matching TRBD2. The sequence was obtained from a woman aged 45-65 years who had been exposed to COVID-19. Sample: PBMCs or T cells enriched from blood (not recorded which). The CDR3 DNA is TGTGCCAGCAGCGTACAGCGGGAGGGGTCTGGGGCCAACGTCCTGACTTTC. Encoded protein: CASSVQREGSGANVLTF.